These T cell receptor beta chains were read from a single sample in a study of spatial heterogeneity in lung cancer. One entry per CDR3 protein, called by TCRdb with MiXCR from the 5' RACE reads. The table shows more than 9,000 distinct CDR3 sequences, with about 6% occurring only once. The sample was normal lung tissue next to the tumor, taken at surgery. The receptors come from a male donor with early-stage non-small cell lung cancer. The CDR3 runs from the conserved cysteine through the conserved F or W. The D gene is left open where the match is weak. Size is stated for part of the rows, as once, few or many counts, or as a class when the clone is expanded.

>TRBJ2-7|.|TRBV12-3/TRBV12-4|many
TGTGCCAGCAGTTTAGTTGTCTCCTACGAGCAGTACTTC
CASSLVVSYEQYF
>TRBJ2-5|.|TRBV7-9|few
TGTGCCAGCAGCCCCCAGGGGACCCAGTACTTC
CASSPQGTQYF
>TRBJ2-4|.|TRBV20-1|few
TGCAGTGCTACTGAGACGTCCCAGGGAATTCAGTACTTC
CSATETSQGIQYF
>TRBJ2-5|.|TRBV2|many
TGTGCCAGCAGCGAGGGACAAGAGACCCAGTACTTC
CASSEGQETQYF
>TRBJ2-1|.|TRBV5-1|many
TGCGCCAGCAGCTTGGCGGGGCATGAGCAGTTCTTC
CASSLAGHEQFF
>TRBJ2-5|TRBD2|TRBV12-3/TRBV12-4|.
TGTGCCAGCAGTTTAGGATCTAGCGGGAGGGGAAAAGAGACCCAGTACTTC
CASSLGSSGRGKETQYF
>TRBJ2-5|.|TRBV20-1|many
TGCAGTGCTAGGCAGGGATCCCGAGAGACCCAGTACTTC
CSARQGSRETQYF
>TRBJ2-3|.|TRBV27|medium-sized
TGTGCCAGCAGCGAGGGTTCTCGCACAGATACGCAGTATTTT
CASSEGSRTDTQYF
>TRBJ2-5|.|TRBV27|.
TGTGCCAGCAGAGGCCTGGACACTCGAGAGACCCAGTACTTC
CASRGLDTRETQYF
>TRBJ2-7|TRBD1|TRBV10-3|many
TGTGCCATCAGTGAGTCAAGGGGACGGGACAGGGGGCCCGAGCAGTACTTC
CAISESRGRDRGPEQYF
>TRBJ1-1|TRBD1|TRBV6-5|many
TGTGCCAGCAGTTACTCCCGGGACAGCCTTGAAGCTTTCTTT
CASSYSRDSLEAFF
>TRBJ2-2|.|TRBV7-2|few
TGTGCCAGCAGCTTGAACACCGGGGAGCTGTTTTTT
CASSLNTGELFF
>TRBJ1-1|TRBD1|TRBV25-1|many
TGTGCCAGCAGTGAGGCCAGGGGGCACACTGAAGCTTTCTTT
CASSEARGHTEAFF
>TRBJ2-7|.|TRBV11-3|many
TGTGCCAGCAGCCCCTCTAACGTTCCTGGGAACGAGCAGTACTTC
CASSPSNVPGNEQYF
>TRBJ1-1|.|TRBV6-4|.
TGTGCCAGCAGTGACTCGGATGTAGTAGGGGGAGCTTTCTTT
CASSDSDVVGGAFF
>TRBJ2-3|TRBD2|TRBV12-3/TRBV12-4|few
TGTGCCACCTCCCTAGCGGGAGGTACCACAGATACGCAGTATTTT
CATSLAGGTTDTQYF
>TRBJ1-1|.|TRBV6-5|medium-sized
TGTGCCAGCAGTCCCCGGACTGTGAACACTGAAGCTTTCTTT
CASSPRTVNTEAFF
>TRBJ1-2|.|TRBV2|many
TGTGCCAGCAGGGAAAACAGGGAGATGAGAATCTATGGCTACACCTTC
CASRENREMRIYGYTF
>TRBJ1-1|.|TRBV29-1|many
TGCAGCACCTTTTCCGGGACATCCGAAGCTTTCTTT
CSTFSGTSEAFF
>TRBJ2-3|.|TRBV4-2|many
TGTGCCAGCAGCCAAGAGGGCGGGGCTAGATCCTCCGATACGCAGTATTTT
CASSQEGGARSSDTQYF
>TRBJ1-5|.|TRBV18|many
TGTGCCAGCTCACCACCGTCGGGTCAGCCCCAGCATTTT
CASSPPSGQPQHF
>TRBJ2-1|TRBD2|TRBV14|medium-sized
TGTGCCAGCAGCCAGGGACTAGGATTCAATGAGCAGTTCTTC
CASSQGLGFNEQFF
>TRBJ1-1|.|TRBV7-9|few
TGTGCCAGCAGCCCGTACTTCAACACTGAAGCTTTCTTT
CASSPYFNTEAFF
>TRBJ1-1|TRBD1|TRBV29-1|.
TGCAGCGTCTCGACAGGGACTGAAGCTTTCTTT
CSVSTGTEAFF
>TRBJ2-7|TRBD2|TRBV20-1|many
TGCAGTGCCGAGAGGGGACTAGCGGACGAGCAGTACTTC
CSAERGLADEQYF
>TRBJ1-1|.|TRBV7-9|many
TGTGCCAGCAGCCCTGGGGGCACTGAAGCTTTCTTT
CASSPGGTEAFF
>TRBJ1-2|TRBD1|TRBV5-1|medium-sized
TGCGCCAGCAGCCCCGGGACAGAGGATGGCTACACCTTC
CASSPGTEDGYTF
>TRBJ2-7|.|TRBV7-8|many
TGTGCCAGCCGTAGGGGGGGCCAATCCAACGAGCAGTACTTC
CASRRGGQSNEQYF
>TRBJ2-3|.|TRBV24-1|many
TGTGCCACCAGTGATTCAGTCTTTTCTAGCACAGATACGCAGTATTTT
CATSDSVFSSTDTQYF
>TRBJ2-3|.|TRBV20-1|many
TGCAGTGGGAGGAGTAGCGGAACCACAGATACGCAGTATTTT
CSGRSSGTTDTQYF
>TRBJ2-2|TRBD1|TRBV6-5|many
TGTGCCAGCAGAAGGGCAGGGGGTAACACCGGGGAGCTGTTTTTT
CASRRAGGNTGELFF
>TRBJ1-1|TRBD1|TRBV25-1|many
TGTGCCAGCAGCCCACCGAACAGGGGGCTGGCTGAAGCTTTCTTT
CASSPPNRGLAEAFF
>TRBJ1-1|.|TRBV9|many
TGTGCCAGCAGCGTAGGTTTGAGGGACACTGAAGCTTTCTTT
CASSVGLRDTEAFF
>TRBJ2-1|TRBD2|TRBV6-5|.
TGTGCCAGCAGTTACGCACTAGCGGAGTACAATGAGCAGTTCTTC
CASSYALAEYNEQFF
>TRBJ2-1|.|TRBV28|many
TGTGCCAGCAGTTTTGCGGGGAGAGCCTACAATGAGCAGTTCTTC
CASSFAGRAYNEQFF
>TRBJ2-1|.|TRBV9|many
TGTGCCAGCAGCGTAGTGTCGGGCTCCTACAATGAGCAGTTCTTC
CASSVVSGSYNEQFF
>TRBJ2-3|.|TRBV12-2|many
TGTGCAAGTCGCTTAGTATACGAGAGGAAGACGGTTAGCACAGATACGCAGTATTTT
CASRLVYERKTVSTDTQYF
>TRBJ2-1|.|TRBV29-1|many
TGCAGCGCCGGATACAATGAGCAGTTCTTC
CSAGYNEQFF
>TRBJ2-7|.|TRBV6-5|few
TGTGCCAGCAGTCGTGCGGTTCTGGCGGTCAGCTCCTACGAGCAGTACTTC
CASSRAVLAVSSYEQYF
>TRBJ2-7|.|TRBV20-1|large
TGCAGTGCTAGGAGTCAGGGGCCCTACGAGCAGTACTTC
CSARSQGPYEQYF
>TRBJ2-7|.|TRBV19|many
TGTGCCAGTAGTCATCGCCAGGTCTCCTACGAGCAGTACTTC
CASSHRQVSYEQYF
>TRBJ2-7|.|TRBV29-1|.
TGCAGCGTTGAAGGGCCCGCGAGGTACGAGCAGTACTTC
CSVEGPARYEQYF
>TRBJ2-5|TRBD2|TRBV12-3/TRBV12-4|many
TGTGCCAGCACCTCAGGACTAGCGGGAGTTCGTGAGACCCAGTACTTC
CASTSGLAGVRETQYF
>TRBJ1-5|.|TRBV6-1|.
TGTGCCAGCAGTGAACCGGGAACTCCCAGCAATCAGCCCCAGCATTTT
CASSEPGTPSNQPQHF
>TRBJ1-2|TRBD1|TRBV2|many
TGTGCCAGCAGCGCACAGGGGGCAAGGCGGGGCTACACCTTC
CASSAQGARRGYTF
>TRBJ1-1|.|TRBV3-1|.
TGTGCCAGCAGCCAAGAGGCGGGTGTCGGAACTGAAGCTTTCTTT
CASSQEAGVGTEAFF
>TRBJ2-7|.|TRBV19|many
TGTGCCAGTGGCAGGGGTTCGCGGTCCTACGAGCAGTACTTC
CASGRGSRSYEQYF
>TRBJ2-1|.|TRBV3-1|many
TGTGCCAGCAGCCGAAGTGGGGAAAGCAATGAGCAGTTCTTC
CASSRSGESNEQFF
>TRBJ2-3|.|TRBV6-6|many
TGTGCCAGCAGTCCAAGAATTGATACGCAGTATTTT
CASSPRIDTQYF
>TRBJ2-6|TRBD1|TRBV5-6|many
TGTGCCAGCAGCTGGCAGGGGGTCAACGTCCTGACTTTC
CASSWQGVNVLTF
>TRBJ2-1|.|TRBV28|.
TGTGCCAGCAGGGATTATGCTGAGCAGTTCTTC
CASRDYAEQFF
>TRBJ1-2|.|TRBV7-2|many
TGTGCCAGCAGCTTATACAGGGAGAGTGGCTACACCTTC
CASSLYRESGYTF